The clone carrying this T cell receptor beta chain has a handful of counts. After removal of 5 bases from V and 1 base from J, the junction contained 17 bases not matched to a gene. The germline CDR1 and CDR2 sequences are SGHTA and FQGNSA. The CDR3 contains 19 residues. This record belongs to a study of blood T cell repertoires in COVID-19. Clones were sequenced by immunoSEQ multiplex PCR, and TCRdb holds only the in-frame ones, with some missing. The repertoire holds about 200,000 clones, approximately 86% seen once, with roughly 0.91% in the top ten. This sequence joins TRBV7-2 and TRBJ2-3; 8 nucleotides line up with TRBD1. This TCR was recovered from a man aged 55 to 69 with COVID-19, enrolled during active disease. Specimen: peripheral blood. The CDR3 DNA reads TGTGCCAGCAGCCGCCGAACCGCAGGGGGCATGGGGGGCACAGATACGCAGTATTTT. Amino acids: CASSRRTAGGMGGTDTQYF.